The T cell receptor beta chain under discussion was sequenced for a study of blood T cell repertoires in COVID-19. CDR3 length: 14 amino acids. The germline gives CDR1 SEHNR, CDR2 FQNEAQ (reference sequence). V was cut by 3 bases and J by 0 bases, with 6 bases left in between. TCRdb's copy holds only in-frame clones and misses some; the assay was immunoSEQ multiplex PCR. The sample yields roughly 67,000 clones, approximately 84% seen once. The rearrangement joins TRBV7-9 to TRBJ1-5; D may be TRBD1 (5 bases). The clonotype was recovered from a man between 45 and 60 years old with active COVID-19. Sequenced sample: peripheral blood. The CDR3 nucleotides read TGTGCCAGCAGCTTCAGGGATAGCAATCAGCCCCAGCATTTT. Encoded protein: CASSFRDSNQPQHF.